This is a list of T cell receptor beta chains from one sample in a study of blood T cell repertoires in COVID-19. Sequenced by immunoSEQ multiplex PCR; TCRdb stores in-frame clones only, minus some. Found here are about 190,000 clones, under 90% of them singletons; the top ten hold about 7%. Sample: peripheral blood. All receptors come from a middle-aged man with acute or convalescent COVID-19. Each CDR3 is given without its conserved first and last residue. A D gene is named only where the DNA matches it firmly.

D: .; V: TRBV28; J: TRBJ2-4; CDR3: ASKGALNKNIQY
D: TRBD1; V: TRBV5-1; J: TRBJ1-2; CDR3: ASSRGQGAAHYGYT
D: TRBD1; V: TRBV28; J: TRBJ1-3; CDR3: ASSHTGQGLTGNTIY
D: TRBD1; V: TRBV19; J: TRBJ1-1; CDR3: ASSAGDSTEAF
D: TRBD1; V: TRBV9; J: TRBJ1-1; CDR3: ASSVVYGTGGLNTEAF
D: TRBD1; V: TRBV11-2; J: TRBJ1-4; CDR3: ASSLQQGAREKLF
D: .; V: TRBV7-8; J: TRBJ1-6; CDR3: ASSLVRKEAEDPRSPLH
D: .; V: TRBV27; J: TRBJ1-2; CDR3: ASSLSRGSYGYT
D: .; V: TRBV6-4; J: TRBJ1-1; CDR3: ASSQTVNTEAF
D: TRBD2; V: TRBV6-5; J: TRBJ2-2; CDR3: ASSYSFGLADGELF
D: TRBD2; V: TRBV7-8; J: TRBJ2-3; CDR3: ASSRPTSRSTDTQY